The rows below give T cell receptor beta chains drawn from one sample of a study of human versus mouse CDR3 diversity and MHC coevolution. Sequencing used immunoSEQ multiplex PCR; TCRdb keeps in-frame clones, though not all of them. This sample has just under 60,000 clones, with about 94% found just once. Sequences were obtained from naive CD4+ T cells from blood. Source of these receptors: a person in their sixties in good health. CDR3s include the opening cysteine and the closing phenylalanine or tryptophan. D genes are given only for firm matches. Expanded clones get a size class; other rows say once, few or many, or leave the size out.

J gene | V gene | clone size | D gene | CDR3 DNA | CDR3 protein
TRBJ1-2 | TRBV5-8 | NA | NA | TGTGCCAGCAGCTTATCTCGTTGGGAGGGCTACACCTTC | CASSLSRWEGYTF
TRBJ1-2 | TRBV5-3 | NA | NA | TGTGCCAGAAGCACCCCCCTGACACATAACTATGGCTACACCTTC | CARSTPLTHNYGYTF
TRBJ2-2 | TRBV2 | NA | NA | TGTGCCAGCTCCAGGGAGGTTCAAGGCGGGGAGCTGTTTTTT | CASSREVQGGELFF
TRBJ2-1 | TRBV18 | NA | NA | TGTGCCAGCTCACCAACGGGATTGGTCGATGAGCAGTTCTTC | CASSPTGLVDEQFF
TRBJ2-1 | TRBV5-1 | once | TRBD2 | TGCGCCAGCAGCTCTCGTAGCGGGAGGGCCTCAGGAAATGAGCAGTTCTTC | CASSSRSGRASGNEQFF
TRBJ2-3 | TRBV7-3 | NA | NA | TGTGCCAGCAGCACAATAGCGGTTCCCACAGATACGCAGTATTTT | CASSTIAVPTDTQYF
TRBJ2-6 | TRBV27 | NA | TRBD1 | TGTGCCAGCAGTTTCTCCAGGGGGCCCTACGTCCTGACTTTC | CASSFSRGPYVLTF
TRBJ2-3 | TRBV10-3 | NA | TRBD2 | TGTGCCATCAGTGAGTCGGGGACTAGCGGCGGAGGAGATACGCAGTATTTT | CAISESGTSGGGDTQYF
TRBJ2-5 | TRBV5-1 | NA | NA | TGCGCCAGCAGTTTTTGGGGAGCTCAAGAGACCCAGTACTTC | CASSFWGAQETQYF
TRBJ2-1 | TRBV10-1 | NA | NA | TGCGCCAGCAGTTCGGCGAGGAACAATGAGCAGTTCTTC | CASSSARNNEQFF
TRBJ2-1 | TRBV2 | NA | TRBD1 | TGTGCCAGCCACGACAGGGGGCCCTACAATGAGCAGTTCTTC | CASHDRGPYNEQFF
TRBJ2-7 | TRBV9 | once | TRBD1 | TGTGCCAGCAGCGCCTGGGACAGGGCCGAGCAGTACTTC | CASSAWDRAEQYF
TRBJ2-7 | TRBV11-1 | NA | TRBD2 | TGTGCCAGCAGCCCCCTTTTAGCGGGAGGACCCTACGAGCAGTACTTC | CASSPLLAGGPYEQYF
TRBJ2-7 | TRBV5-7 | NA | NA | TGTGCCAGCAGCTTGGGCCCCGCTATCGAGCAGTACTTC | CASSLGPAIEQYF
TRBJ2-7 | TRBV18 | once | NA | TGTGCCAGCTCACCACGGGCCGACTACGAGCAGTACTTC | CASSPRADYEQYF
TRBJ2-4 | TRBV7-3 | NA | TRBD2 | TGTGCCAGCAGCCCGGGGACTAGCGCTAGCATTCAGTACTTC | CASSPGTSASIQYF
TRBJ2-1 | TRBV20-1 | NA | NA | TGCAGTGCTATTAGCAATGAGCAGTTCTTC | CSAISNEQFF
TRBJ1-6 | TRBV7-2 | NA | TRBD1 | TGTGCCAGCAGCACAGGGGACGGTTCACCCCTCCACTTT | CASSTGDGSPLHF
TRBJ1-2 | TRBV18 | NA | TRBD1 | TGTGCCAGCTCACCACTTCCTCCGGGACAGGGGGATGGCTACACCTTC | CASSPLPPGQGDGYTF
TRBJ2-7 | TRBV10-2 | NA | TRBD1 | TGCGCCAGCAGTGCGGCCGGGACAGGGGTCGACGAGCAGTACTTC | CASSAAGTGVDEQYF
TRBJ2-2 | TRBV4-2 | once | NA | TGTGCCAGCAGCCAAGAATCGGGATCCTCGGCGAACACCGGGGAGCTGTTTTTT | CASSQESGSSANTGELFF
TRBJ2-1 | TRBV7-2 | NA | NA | TGTGCCAGCAGCCCAGGAGGTAGACCGCTCGATGAGCAGTTCTTC | CASSPGGRPLDEQFF
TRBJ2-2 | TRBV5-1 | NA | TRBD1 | TGCGCCAGCAGCTTCGCGGACAGGGGGCCCGCCGGGGAGCTGTTTTTT | CASSFADRGPAGELFF
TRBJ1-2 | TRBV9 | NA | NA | TGTGCCAGCAGCGTAGTCGGGCAGGGGTCCTATGGCTACACCTTC | CASSVVGQGSYGYTF
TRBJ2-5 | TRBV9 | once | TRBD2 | TGTGCCAGCAGCGTAGGTACTAGCGGGTCAGCCCCCCAAGAGACCCAGTACTTC | CASSVGTSGSAPQETQYF
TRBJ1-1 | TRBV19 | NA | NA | TGTGCCAGTAGTATCGACAGGAGCAGCACTGAAGCTTTCTTT | CASSIDRSSTEAFF
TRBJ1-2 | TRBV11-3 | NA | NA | TGTGCCAGCAGCCCGGGGGACTATGGCTACACCTTC | CASSPGDYGYTF
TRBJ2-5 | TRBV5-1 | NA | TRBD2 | TGCGCCAGCAGCTTGGAACGGGGGGGGCAAGAGACCCAGTACTTC | CASSLERGGQETQYF
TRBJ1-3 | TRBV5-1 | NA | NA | TGCGCCAGCAGCTTGGCGGGTGAGGGAAACACCATATATTTT | CASSLAGEGNTIYF
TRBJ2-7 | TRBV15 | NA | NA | TGTGCCACCAGACCGGGGTCAGGGACTTCCTACGAGCAGTACTTC | CATRPGSGTSYEQYF
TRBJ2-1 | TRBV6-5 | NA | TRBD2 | TGTGCCAGCAGGCGGGGACTAGCGGGAGTAGGCGAGCAGTTCTTC | CASRRGLAGVGEQFF
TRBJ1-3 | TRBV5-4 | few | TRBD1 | TGTGCCAGCAGCTTGGGGACAGGGGGCGCAGCTGGAAACACCATATATTTT | CASSLGTGGAAGNTIYF
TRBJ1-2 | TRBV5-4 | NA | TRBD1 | TGTGCCAGCAGCTTGGGTTCCGGACAGGATAACTATGGCTACACCTTC | CASSLGSGQDNYGYTF
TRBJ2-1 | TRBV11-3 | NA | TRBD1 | TGTGCCAGCAGCTTAGCCGGGGACAGCAATGAGCAGTTCTTC | CASSLAGDSNEQFF
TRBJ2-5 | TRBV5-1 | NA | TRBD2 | TGCGCCAGCAGCGTAGGGACTAACCAAGAGACCCAGTACTTC | CASSVGTNQETQYF
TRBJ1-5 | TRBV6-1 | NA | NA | TGTGCCAGCACCCCCCTCCACGGGCAGCCCCAGCATTTT | CASTPLHGQPQHF
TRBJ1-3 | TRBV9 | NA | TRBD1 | TGTGCCAGCAGCGACGGGACAGTCGGAAACACCATATATTTT | CASSDGTVGNTIYF
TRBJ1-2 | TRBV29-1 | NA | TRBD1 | TGCAGCGTGCGGACAGGGGAACACTATGGCTACACCTTC | CSVRTGEHYGYTF